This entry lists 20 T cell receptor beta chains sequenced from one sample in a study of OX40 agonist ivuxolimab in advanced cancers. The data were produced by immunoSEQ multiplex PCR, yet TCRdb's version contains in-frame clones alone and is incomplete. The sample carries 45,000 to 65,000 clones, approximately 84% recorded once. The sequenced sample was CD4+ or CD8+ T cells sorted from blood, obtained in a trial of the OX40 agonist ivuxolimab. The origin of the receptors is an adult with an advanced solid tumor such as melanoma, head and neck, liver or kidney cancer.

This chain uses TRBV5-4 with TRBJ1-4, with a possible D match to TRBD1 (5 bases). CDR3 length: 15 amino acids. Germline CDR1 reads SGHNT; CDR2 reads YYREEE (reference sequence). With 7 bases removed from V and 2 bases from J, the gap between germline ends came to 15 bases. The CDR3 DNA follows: TGTGCCAGCGGAAAGACGGGACTCACTAATGAAAAACTGTTTTTT. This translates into CASGKTGLTNEKLFF. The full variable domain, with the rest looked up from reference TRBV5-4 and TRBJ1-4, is ETGVTQSPTHLIKTRGQQVTLRCSSQSGHNTVSWYQQALGQGPQFIFQYYREEENGRGNFPPRFSGLQFPNYSSELNVNALELDDSALYLCASGKTGLTNEKLFFGSGTQLSVL.

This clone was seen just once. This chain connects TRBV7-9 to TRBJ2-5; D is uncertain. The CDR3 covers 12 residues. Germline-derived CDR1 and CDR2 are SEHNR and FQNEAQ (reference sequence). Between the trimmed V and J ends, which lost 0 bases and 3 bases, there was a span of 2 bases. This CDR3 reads CASSLAEETQYF. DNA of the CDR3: TGTGCCAGCAGCTTAGCGGAAGAGACCCAGTACTTC.

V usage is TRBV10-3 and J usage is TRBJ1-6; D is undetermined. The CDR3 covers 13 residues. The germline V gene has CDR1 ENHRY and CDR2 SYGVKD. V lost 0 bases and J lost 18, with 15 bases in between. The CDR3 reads CAISESVGPTPHF. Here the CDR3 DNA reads TGTGCCATCAGTGAGTCGGTCGGGCCGACTCCCCACTTT.

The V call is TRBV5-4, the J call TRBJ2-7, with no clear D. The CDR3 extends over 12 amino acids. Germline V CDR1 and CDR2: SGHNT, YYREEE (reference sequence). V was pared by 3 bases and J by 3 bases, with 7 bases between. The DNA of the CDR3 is TGTGCCAGCAGCTCGAAGGGCTACGAGCAGTACTTC. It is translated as CASSSKGYEQYF.

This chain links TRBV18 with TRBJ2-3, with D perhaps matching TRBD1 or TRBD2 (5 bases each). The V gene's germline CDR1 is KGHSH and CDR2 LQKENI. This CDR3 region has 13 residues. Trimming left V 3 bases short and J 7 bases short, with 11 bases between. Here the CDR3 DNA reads TGTGCCAGCTCACCGGGGACCTCAAATACGCAGTATTTT. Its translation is CASSPGTSNTQYF.

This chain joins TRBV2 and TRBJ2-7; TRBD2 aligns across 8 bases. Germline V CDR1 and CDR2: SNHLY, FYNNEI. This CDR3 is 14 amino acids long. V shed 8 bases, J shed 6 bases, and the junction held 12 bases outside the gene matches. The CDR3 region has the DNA TGTGCCAGCCATGCAAGCGGGAGCTCAGTCGAGCAGTACTTC. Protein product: CASHASGSSVEQYF.

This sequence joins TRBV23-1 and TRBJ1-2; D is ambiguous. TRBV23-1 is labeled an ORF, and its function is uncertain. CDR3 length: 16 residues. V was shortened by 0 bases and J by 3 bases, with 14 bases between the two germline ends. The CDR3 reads CASSQSWSVRHYGYTF. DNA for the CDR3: TGCGCCAGCAGTCAATCCTGGTCGGTTCGACACTATGGCTACACCTTC.

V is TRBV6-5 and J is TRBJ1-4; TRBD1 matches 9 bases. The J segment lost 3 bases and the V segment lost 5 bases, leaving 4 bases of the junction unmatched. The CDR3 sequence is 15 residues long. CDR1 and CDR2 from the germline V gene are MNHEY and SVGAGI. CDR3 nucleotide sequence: TGTGCCAGCAGTGGCCGGGACAGGGCTAATGAAAAACTGTTTTTT. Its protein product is CASSGRDRANEKLFF.

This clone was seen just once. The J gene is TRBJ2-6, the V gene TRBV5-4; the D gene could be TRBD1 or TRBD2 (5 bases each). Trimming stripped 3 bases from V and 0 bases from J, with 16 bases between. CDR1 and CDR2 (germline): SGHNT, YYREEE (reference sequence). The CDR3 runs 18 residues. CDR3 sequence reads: CASSSAGTRSSGANVLTF. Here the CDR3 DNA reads TGTGCCAGCAGCTCTGCCGGGACGAGAAGCTCTGGGGCCAACGTCCTGACTTTC.

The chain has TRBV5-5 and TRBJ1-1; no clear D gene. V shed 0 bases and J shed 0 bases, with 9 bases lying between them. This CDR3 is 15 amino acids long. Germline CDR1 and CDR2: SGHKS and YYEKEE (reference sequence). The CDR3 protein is CASSLEPRVNTEAFF. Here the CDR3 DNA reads TGTGCCAGCAGCTTGGAGCCGAGAGTGAACACTGAAGCTTTCTTT.

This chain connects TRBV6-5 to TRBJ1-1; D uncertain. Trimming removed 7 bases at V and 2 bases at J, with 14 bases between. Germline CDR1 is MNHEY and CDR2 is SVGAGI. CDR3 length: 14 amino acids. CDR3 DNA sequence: TGTGCCAGCACCCCGGCACGGCAAAACACTGAAGCTTTCTTT. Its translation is CASTPARQNTEAFF.

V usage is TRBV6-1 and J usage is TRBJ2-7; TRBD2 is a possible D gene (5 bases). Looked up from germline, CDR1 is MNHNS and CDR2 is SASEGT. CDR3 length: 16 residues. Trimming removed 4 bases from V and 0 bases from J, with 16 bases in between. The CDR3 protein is CASSVGVAASSYEQYF. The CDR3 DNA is TGTGCCAGCAGTGTCGGGGTAGCCGCCAGCTCCTACGAGCAGTACTTC.

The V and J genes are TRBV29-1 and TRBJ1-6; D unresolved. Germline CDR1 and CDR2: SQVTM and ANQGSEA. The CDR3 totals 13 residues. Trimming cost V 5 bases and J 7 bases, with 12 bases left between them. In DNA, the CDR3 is TGCAGCGTTAACGAGGGAGGGAATTCACCCCTCCACTTT. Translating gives CSVNEGGNSPLHF.

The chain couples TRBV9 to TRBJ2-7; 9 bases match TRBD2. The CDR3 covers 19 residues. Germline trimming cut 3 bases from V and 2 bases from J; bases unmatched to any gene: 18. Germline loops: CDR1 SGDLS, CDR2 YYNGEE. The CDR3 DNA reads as TGTGCCAGCAGCGGAAGTAGCCGAGGAGCGGTAGCGGGAGCCTACGAGCAGTACTTC. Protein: CASSGSSRGAVAGAYEQYF.

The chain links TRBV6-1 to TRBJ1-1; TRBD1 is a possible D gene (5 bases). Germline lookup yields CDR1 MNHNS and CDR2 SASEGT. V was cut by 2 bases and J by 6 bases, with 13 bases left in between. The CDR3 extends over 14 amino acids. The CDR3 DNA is TGTGCCAGCAGTGAACCTCCTGGGGCGGCTGAAGCTTTCTTT. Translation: CASSEPPGAAEAFF.

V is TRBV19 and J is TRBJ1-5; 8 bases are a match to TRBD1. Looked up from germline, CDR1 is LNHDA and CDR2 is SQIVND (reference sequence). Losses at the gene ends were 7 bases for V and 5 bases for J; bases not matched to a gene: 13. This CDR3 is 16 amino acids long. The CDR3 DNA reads TGTGCCAGTACCATGGACAGGGAAGAATTCGATCAGCCCCAGCATTTT. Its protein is CASTMDREEFDQPQHF.

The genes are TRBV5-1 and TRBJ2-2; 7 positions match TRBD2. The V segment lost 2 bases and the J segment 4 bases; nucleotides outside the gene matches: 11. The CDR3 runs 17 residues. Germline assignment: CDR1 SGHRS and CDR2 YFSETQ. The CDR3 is CASSLLQSGIVTGELFF. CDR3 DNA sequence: TGCGCCAGCAGCTTACTGCAGAGCGGGATCGTCACCGGGGAGCTGTTTTTT.

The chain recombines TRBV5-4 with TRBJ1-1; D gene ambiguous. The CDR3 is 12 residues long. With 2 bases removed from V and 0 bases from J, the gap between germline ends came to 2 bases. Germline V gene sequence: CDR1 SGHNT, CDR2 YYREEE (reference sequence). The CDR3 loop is CASSFLNTEAFF. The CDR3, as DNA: TGTGCCAGCAGCTTCTTGAACACTGAAGCTTTCTTT.

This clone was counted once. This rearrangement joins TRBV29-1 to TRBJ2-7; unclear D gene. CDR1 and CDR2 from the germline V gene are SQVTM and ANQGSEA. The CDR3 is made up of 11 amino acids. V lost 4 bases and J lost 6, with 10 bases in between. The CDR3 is CSVATGGEQYF. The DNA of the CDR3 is TGCAGCGTTGCTACGGGTGGCGAGCAGTACTTC.

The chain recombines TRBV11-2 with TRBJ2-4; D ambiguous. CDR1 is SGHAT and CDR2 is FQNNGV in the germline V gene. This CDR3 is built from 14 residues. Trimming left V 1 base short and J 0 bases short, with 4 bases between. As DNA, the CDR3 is TGTGCCAGCAGCTTAGCGGTAGCCAAAAACATTCAGTACTTC. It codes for CASSLAVAKNIQYF.